The following is a TCR beta chain sequence with its context. Its target is not known. Treatment in this sample: some 20 received Ad26.COV2.S at low or high dose, single or two shots; roughly five received placebo; per-sample allocation not given. Repertoires come from day 63 after the first vaccine or placebo injection. Aged 18-55 years, donor was enrolled in Boston in the early 2020s. Per the germline V gene, CDR1 is SGHTA and CDR2 is FQGNSA. This CDR3 has 16 residues. V lost 1 base to trimming and J lost 2 bases, with 15 bases between them. The data originate from a study of Ad26.COV2.S vaccination and SARS-CoV-2 variants. The wider study: Intramuscular Ad26.COV2.S at 5x10^10 or 1x10^11 viral particles.

Broader study findings: The analyses of TCR breadth and depth may have understated the size of total T cell responses. Substantial breadth in spike-specific CD8+ and CD4+ T cell responses was reportedly seen after vaccination.

Assay: immunoSEQ multiplex PCR; the TCRdb copy retains only in-frame clones and omits some. The table lists a few hundred thousand clones, about nine tenths of them singletons, with roughly 4.3% in the top ten. This sequence was found in a person between 18 and 65 years old who received the Ad26.COV2.S COVID-19 vaccine or a placebo. The chain couples TRBV7-2 to TRBJ2-7, with a possible D match to TRBD2 (6 bases). Sample: peripheral blood, taken in a trial of Ad26.COV2.S vaccine versus placebo. CDR3 DNA: TGTGCCAGCAGCTTAGGGAGGGACGTTGGAGCCTACGAGCAGTACTTC. Its translation is CASSLGRDVGAYEQYF.